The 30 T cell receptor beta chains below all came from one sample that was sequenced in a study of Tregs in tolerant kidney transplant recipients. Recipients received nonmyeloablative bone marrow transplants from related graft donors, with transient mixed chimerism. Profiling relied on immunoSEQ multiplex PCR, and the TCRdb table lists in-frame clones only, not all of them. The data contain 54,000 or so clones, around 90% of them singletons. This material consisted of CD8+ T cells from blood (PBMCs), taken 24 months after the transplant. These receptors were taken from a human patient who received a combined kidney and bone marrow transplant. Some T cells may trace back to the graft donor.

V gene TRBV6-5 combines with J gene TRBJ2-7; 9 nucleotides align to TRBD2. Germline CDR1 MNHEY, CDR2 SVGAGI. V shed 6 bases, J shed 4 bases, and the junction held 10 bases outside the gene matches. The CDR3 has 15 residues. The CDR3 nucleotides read TGTGCCAGCAGCTCCGGGACTAGCTCATATTACGAGCAGTACTTC. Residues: CASSSGTSSYYEQYF.

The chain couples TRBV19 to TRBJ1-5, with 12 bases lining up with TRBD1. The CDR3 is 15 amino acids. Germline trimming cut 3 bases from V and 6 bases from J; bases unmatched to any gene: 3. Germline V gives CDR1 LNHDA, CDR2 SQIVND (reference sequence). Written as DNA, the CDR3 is TGTGCCAGTAGTATGGGGACAGGGGGCTCTCAGCCCCAGCATTTT. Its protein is CASSMGTGGSQPQHF.

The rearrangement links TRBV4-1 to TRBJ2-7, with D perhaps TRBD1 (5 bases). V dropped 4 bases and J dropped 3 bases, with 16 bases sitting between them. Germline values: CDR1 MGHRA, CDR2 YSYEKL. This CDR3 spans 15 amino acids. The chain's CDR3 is CASSLGQGKDYEQYF. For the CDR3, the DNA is TGCGCCAGCAGCCTGGGGCAGGGAAAGGACTACGAGCAGTACTTC.

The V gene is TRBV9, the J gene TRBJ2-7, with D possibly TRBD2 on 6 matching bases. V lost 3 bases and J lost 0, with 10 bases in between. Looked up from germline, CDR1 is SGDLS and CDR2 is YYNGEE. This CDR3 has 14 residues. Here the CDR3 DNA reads TGTGCCAGCAGCGATGGGGGGAGCTCCTACGAGCAGTACTTC. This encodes CASSDGGSSYEQYF.

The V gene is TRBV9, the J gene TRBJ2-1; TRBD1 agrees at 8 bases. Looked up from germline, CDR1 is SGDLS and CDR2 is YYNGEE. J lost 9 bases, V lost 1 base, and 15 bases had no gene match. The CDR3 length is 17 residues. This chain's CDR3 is CASSVTSAGGASGEQFF. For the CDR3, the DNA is TGTGCCAGCAGCGTAACCTCCGCAGGGGGCGCGTCCGGTGAGCAGTTCTTC.

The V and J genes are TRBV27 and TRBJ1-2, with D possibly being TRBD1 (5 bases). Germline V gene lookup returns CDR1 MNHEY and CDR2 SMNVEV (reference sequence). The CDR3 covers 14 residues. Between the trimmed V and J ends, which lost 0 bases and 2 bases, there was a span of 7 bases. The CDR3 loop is CASSLSGLNYGYTF. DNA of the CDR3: TGTGCCAGCAGTTTATCGGGGCTAAACTATGGCTACACCTTC.

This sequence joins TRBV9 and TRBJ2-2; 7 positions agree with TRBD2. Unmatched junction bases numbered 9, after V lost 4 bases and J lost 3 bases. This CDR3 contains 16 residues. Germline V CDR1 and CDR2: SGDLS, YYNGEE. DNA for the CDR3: TGTGCCAGCAGCACTCCCGGGGGGTTGGACACCGGGGAGCTGTTTTTT. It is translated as CASSTPGGLDTGELFF.

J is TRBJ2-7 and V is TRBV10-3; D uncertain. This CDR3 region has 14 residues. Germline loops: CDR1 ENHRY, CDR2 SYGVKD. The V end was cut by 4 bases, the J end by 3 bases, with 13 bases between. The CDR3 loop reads CAISGESVRYEQYF. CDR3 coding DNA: TGTGCCATCAGTGGCGAGAGTGTCCGCTACGAGCAGTACTTC.

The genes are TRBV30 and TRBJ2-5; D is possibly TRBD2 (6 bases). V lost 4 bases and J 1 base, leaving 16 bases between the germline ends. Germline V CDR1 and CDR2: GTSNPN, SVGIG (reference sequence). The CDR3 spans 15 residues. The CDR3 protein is CAWTPGESLQETQYF. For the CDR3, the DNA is TGTGCCTGGACCCCGGGAGAATCACTCCAAGAGACCCAGTACTTC. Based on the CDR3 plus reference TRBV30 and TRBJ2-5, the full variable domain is SQTIHQWPATLVQPVGSPLSLECTVEGTSNPNLYWYRQAAGRGLQLLFYSVGIGQISSEVPQNLSASRPQDRQFILSSKKLLLSDSGFYLCAWTPGESLQETQYFGPGTRLLVL.

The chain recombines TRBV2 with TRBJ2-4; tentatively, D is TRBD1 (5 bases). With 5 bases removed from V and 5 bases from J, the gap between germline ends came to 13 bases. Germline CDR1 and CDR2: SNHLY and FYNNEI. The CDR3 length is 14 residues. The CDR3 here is CASSSHQTENIQYF. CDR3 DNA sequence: TGTGCCAGCAGTTCACATCAGACAGAAAACATTCAGTACTTC.

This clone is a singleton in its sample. The CDR3 region has the DNA TGTGCCAGCAGCTTACCGGGACAGGGCAGGGGTGGGGCCAACGTCCTGACTTTC. This translates into CASSLPGQGRGGANVLTF. The V call is TRBV7-9, the J call TRBJ2-6; 9 positions match TRBD1. CDR1 and CDR2 from the germline V gene are SEHNR and FQNEAQ (reference sequence). Trimming cost V 2 bases and J 3 bases; bases outside gene matches: 8. The length of the CDR3 is 18 residues.

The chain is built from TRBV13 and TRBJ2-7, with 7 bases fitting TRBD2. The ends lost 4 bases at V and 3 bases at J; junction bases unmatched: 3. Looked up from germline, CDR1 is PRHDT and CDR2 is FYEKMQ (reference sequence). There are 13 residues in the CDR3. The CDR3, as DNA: TGTGCCAGCAGCTGGGGGGGGGTCTACGAGCAGTACTTC. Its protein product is CASSWGGVYEQYF.

Written as DNA, the CDR3 is TGTGCCAGCAGCCCCTATCGGGGAGGGAACACTGAAGCTTTCTTT. This translates into CASSPYRGGNTEAFF. The J gene is TRBJ1-1, the V gene TRBV5-4; D not certain. V was trimmed by 4 bases and J by 1 base, leaving 14 bases between them. This CDR3 spans 15 amino acids. Germline CDR1 reads SGHNT; CDR2 reads YYREEE (reference sequence).

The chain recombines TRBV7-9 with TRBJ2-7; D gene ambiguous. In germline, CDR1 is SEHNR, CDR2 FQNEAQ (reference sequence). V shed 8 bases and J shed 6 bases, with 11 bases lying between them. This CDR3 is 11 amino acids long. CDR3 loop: CASGPAAEQYF. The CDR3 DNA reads TGTGCCAGCGGCCCCGCCGCCGAGCAGTACTTC.

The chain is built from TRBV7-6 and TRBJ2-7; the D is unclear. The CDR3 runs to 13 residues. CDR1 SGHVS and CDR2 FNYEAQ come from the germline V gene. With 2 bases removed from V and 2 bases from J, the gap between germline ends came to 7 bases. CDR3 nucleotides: TGTGCCAGCAGCTTACACAGTACCTACGAGCAGTACTTC. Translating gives CASSLHSTYEQYF.

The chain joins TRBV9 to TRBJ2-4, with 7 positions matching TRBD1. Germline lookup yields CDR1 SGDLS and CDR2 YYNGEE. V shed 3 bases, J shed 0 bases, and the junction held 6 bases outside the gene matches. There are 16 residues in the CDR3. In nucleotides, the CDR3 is TGTGCCAGCAGCGCGACAGGGATCTTAGCCAAAAACATTCAGTACTTC. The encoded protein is CASSATGILAKNIQYF.

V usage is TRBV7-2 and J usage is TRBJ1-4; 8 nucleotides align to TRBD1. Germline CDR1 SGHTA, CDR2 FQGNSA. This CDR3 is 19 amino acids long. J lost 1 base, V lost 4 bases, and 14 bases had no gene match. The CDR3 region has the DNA TGTGCCAGCAGCTCCGTTAGTATCGGGACAGGAGGAACTAATGAAAAACTGTTTTTT. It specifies CASSSVSIGTGGTNEKLFF.

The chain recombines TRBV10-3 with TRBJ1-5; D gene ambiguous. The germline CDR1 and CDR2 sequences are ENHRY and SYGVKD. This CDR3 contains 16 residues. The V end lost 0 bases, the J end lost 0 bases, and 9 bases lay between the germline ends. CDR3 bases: TGTGCCATCAGTGAGTCGGCCACATATAGCAATCAGCCCCAGCATTTT. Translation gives CAISESATYSNQPQHF.

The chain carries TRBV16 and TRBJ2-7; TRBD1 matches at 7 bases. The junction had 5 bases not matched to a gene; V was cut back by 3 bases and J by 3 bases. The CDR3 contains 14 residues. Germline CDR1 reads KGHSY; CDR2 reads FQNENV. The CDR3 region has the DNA TGTGCCAGCAGCCATTGGACAGGAGGCTACGAGCAGTACTTC. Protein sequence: CASSHWTGGYEQYF.

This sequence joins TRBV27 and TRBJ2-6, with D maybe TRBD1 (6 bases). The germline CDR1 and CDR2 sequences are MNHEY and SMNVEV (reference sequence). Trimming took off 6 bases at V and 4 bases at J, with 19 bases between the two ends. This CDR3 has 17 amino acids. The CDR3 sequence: CASRSGTPLSGANVLTF. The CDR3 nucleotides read TGTGCCAGCAGATCAGGGACACCTTTATCCGGGGCCAACGTCCTGACTTTC.

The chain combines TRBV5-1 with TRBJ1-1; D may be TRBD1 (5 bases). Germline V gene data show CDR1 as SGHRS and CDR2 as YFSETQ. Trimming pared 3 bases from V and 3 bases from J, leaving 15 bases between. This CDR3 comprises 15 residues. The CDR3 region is CASSSKGDSYTEAFF. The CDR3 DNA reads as TGCGCCAGCAGCTCTAAAGGGGATTCGTACACTGAAGCTTTCTTT.

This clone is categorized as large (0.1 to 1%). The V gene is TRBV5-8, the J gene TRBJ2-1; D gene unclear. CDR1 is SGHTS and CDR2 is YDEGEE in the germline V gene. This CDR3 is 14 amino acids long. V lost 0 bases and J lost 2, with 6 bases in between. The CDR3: CASSLDLAYNEQFF. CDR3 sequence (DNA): TGTGCCAGCAGCTTGGACTTAGCCTACAATGAGCAGTTCTTC.

The CDR3 DNA sequence: TGTGCCAGCAGCAGGCCAGGGGACCCCTATGGCTACACCTTC. Translation: CASSRPGDPYGYTF. The rearrangement joins TRBV27 to TRBJ1-2, with D possibly being TRBD1 (6 bases). Trimming took 6 bases from V and 4 from J, leaving 15 bases between them. Germline assignment: CDR1 MNHEY and CDR2 SMNVEV (reference sequence). The CDR3 runs to 14 residues.

For the CDR3, the DNA is TGTGCCAGTAGTATGGTTTTGTGGGGGGAAAGCACTGAAGCTTTCTTT. Protein sequence: CASSMVLWGESTEAFF. The chain is built from TRBV19 and TRBJ1-1; D is perhaps TRBD1 (5 bases). Germline lookup yields CDR1 LNHDA and CDR2 SQIVND (reference sequence). This CDR3 spans 16 amino acids. V was clipped by 3 bases and J by 4 bases, with 18 bases between them.

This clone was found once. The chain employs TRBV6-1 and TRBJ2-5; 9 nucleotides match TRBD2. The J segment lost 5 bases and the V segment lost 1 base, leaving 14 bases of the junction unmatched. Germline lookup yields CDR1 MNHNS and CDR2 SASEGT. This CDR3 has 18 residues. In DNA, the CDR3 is TGTGCCAGCAGTGAAGGGCTAGCGGGGTTCGGTATTTTGGAGACCCAGTACTTC. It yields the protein CASSEGLAGFGILETQYF.

The CDR3 here is CASSLVAGDTYEQYF. CDR3 nucleotide sequence: TGTGCCAGCAGTTTGGTGGCAGGGGATACCTACGAGCAGTACTTC. The chain has TRBV27 and TRBJ2-7; D is perhaps TRBD1 (6 bases). The length of the CDR3 is 15 residues. The V gene lost 3 bases and the J gene lost 2 bases, with 14 bases spanning the gap. Germline values: CDR1 MNHEY, CDR2 SMNVEV (reference sequence).

CDR3 region: CASSLVNRVDEQYF. For the CDR3, the DNA is TGTGCCAGCAGCTTAGTCAACAGGGTGGACGAGCAGTACTTC. The chain joins TRBV7-9 to TRBJ2-7; TRBD1 is a possible D gene (6 bases). Deletions cut 1 base from V and 5 bases from J, with 12 bases between. The germline V gene has CDR1 SEHNR and CDR2 FQNEAQ (reference sequence). CDR3 size: 14 residues.

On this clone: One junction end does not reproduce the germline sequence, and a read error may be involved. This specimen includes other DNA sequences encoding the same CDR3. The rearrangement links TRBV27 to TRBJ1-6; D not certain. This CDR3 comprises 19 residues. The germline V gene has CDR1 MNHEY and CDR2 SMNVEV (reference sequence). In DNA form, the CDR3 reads TGTGCCAGCAGTTTAACGGCAGAGGCTCACCGTAACTTTAATTCCCCCCTCCACTTT. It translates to CASSLTAEAHRNFNSPLHF.

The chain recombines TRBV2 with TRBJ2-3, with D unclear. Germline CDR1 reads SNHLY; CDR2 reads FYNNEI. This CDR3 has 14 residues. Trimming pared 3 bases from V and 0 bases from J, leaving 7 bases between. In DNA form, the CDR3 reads TGTGCCAGCAGTGACTGGCATAGCACAGATACGCAGTATTTT. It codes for CASSDWHSTDTQYF.

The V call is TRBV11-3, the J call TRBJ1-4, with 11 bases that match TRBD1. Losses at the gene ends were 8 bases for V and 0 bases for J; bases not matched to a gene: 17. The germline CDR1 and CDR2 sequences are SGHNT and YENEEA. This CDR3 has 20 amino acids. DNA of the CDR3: TGTGCCAGCCCCGGAGGCGGGACAGGGGGGTGTGTCGCAACTAATGAAAAACTGTTTTTT. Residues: CASPGGGTGGCVATNEKLFF. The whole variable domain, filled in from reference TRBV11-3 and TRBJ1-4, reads EAGVVQSPRYKIIEKKQPVAFWCNPISGHNTLYWYLQNLGQGPELLIRYENEEAVDDSQLPKDRFSAERLKGVDSTLKIQPAELGDSAVYLCASPGGGTGGCVATNEKLFFGSGTQLSVL.